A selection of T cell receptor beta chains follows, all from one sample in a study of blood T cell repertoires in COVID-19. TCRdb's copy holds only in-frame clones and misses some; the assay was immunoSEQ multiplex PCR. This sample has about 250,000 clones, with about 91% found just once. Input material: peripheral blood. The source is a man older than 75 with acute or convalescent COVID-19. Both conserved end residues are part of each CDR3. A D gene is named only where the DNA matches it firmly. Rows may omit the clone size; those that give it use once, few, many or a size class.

CDR3 protein: CASSLAGSNQPQHF
CDR3 DNA: TGCGCCAGCAGCTTGGCAGGAAGCAATCAGCCCCAGCATTTT
clone size: few
D gene: .
J gene: TRBJ1-5
V gene: TRBV5-1

CDR3 protein: CASSSGLRNYGYTF
CDR3 DNA: TGTGCCAGCAGCTCGGGACTTCGAAACTATGGCTACACCTTC
clone size: .
D gene: .
J gene: TRBJ1-2
V gene: TRBV5-6

CDR3 protein: CASSQDRTYEQYF
CDR3 DNA: TGTGCCAGCTCCCAGGACAGGACCTACGAGCAGTACTTC
clone size: .
D gene: TRBD1
J gene: TRBJ2-7
V gene: TRBV18

CDR3 protein: CASREGTGNTGELFF
CDR3 DNA: TGTGCCAGCAGGGAGGGGACAGGGAACACCGGGGAGCTGTTTTTT
clone size: many
D gene: TRBD1
J gene: TRBJ2-2
V gene: TRBV28

CDR3 protein: CATSRYSTSGQETQYF
CDR3 DNA: TGTGCCACCAGCAGATACTCGACTAGCGGACAAGAGACCCAGTACTTC
clone size: .
D gene: TRBD2
J gene: TRBJ2-5
V gene: TRBV15

CDR3 protein: CASSLKGGTPRVDTQYF
CDR3 DNA: TGTGCCAGCAGCCTTAAAGGGGGTACCCCGAGGGTAGATACGCAGTATTTT
clone size: .
D gene: .
J gene: TRBJ2-3
V gene: TRBV7-2

CDR3 protein: CASTTGLIAGELFF
CDR3 DNA: TGTGCCAGCACCACAGGGTTGATTGCCGGGGAGCTGTTTTTT
clone size: .
D gene: .
J gene: TRBJ2-2
V gene: TRBV6-5

CDR3 protein: CASRRGDTQYF
CDR3 DNA: TGTGCCAGCAGACGGGGAGATACGCAGTATTTT
clone size: once
D gene: .
J gene: TRBJ2-3
V gene: TRBV12-3/TRBV12-4

CDR3 protein: CASSLQVPRNTGELFF
CDR3 DNA: TGTGCCAGCAGCTTACAGGTTCCAAGGAACACCGGGGAGCTGTTTTTT
clone size: .
D gene: .
J gene: TRBJ2-2
V gene: TRBV11-2

CDR3 protein: CASSTGIRGYF
CDR3 DNA: TGTGCCAGCAGTACAGGGATACGAGGATATTTT
clone size: .
D gene: .
J gene: TRBJ1-3
V gene: TRBV2

CDR3 protein: CASSQGTGNSVQYF
CDR3 DNA: TGTGCCAGCAGCCAAGGAACAGGGAATTCAGTTCAGTACTTC
clone size: .
D gene: .
J gene: TRBJ2-4
V gene: TRBV3-1/TRBV3-2

CDR3 protein: CASSTGDSLNTEAFF
CDR3 DNA: TGTGCCAGCTCAACCGGGGACAGTTTGAACACTGAAGCTTTCTTT
clone size: .
D gene: TRBD1
J gene: TRBJ1-1
V gene: TRBV18

CDR3 protein: CASSRSGIYGYTF
CDR3 DNA: TGTGCCAGCAGTCGGTCAGGTATCTATGGCTACACCTTC
clone size: few
D gene: .
J gene: TRBJ1-2
V gene: TRBV6-5

CDR3 protein: CASSPATLTGNTIYF
CDR3 DNA: TGTGCCAGCAGCCCCGCTACTCTAACTGGAAACACCATATATTTT
clone size: .
D gene: .
J gene: TRBJ1-3
V gene: TRBV6-5

CDR3 protein: CASRIQTGSGQPQHF
CDR3 DNA: TGTGCCAGCAGGATCCAGACAGGGTCAGGACAGCCCCAGCATTTT
clone size: few
D gene: TRBD1
J gene: TRBJ1-5
V gene: TRBV6-5

CDR3 protein: CASSPQGAGANVLTF
CDR3 DNA: TGTGCCAGCAGCCCCCAGGGGGCTGGGGCCAACGTCCTGACTTTC
clone size: .
D gene: TRBD1
J gene: TRBJ2-6
V gene: TRBV3-1/TRBV3-2

CDR3 protein: CASRGASPLHF
CDR3 DNA: TGTGCCAGCAGAGGGGCGTCACCCCTCCACTTT
clone size: .
D gene: .
J gene: TRBJ1-6
V gene: TRBV6-5

CDR3 protein: CASSIDRGGTTVDTQYF
CDR3 DNA: TGTGCCAGTAGTATAGATCGCGGGGGGACGACCGTGGATACGCAGTATTTT
clone size: .
D gene: TRBD2
J gene: TRBJ2-3
V gene: TRBV19

CDR3 protein: CASSATQGAGQPQHF
CDR3 DNA: TGTGCCAGCAGTGCCACCCAGGGGGCGGGTCAGCCCCAGCATTTT
clone size: .
D gene: TRBD1
J gene: TRBJ1-5
V gene: TRBV2

CDR3 protein: CASSFLQGHYNEQFF
CDR3 DNA: TGTGCCAGCAGCTTCCTACAGGGACATTACAATGAGCAGTTCTTC
clone size: few
D gene: .
J gene: TRBJ2-1
V gene: TRBV5-4